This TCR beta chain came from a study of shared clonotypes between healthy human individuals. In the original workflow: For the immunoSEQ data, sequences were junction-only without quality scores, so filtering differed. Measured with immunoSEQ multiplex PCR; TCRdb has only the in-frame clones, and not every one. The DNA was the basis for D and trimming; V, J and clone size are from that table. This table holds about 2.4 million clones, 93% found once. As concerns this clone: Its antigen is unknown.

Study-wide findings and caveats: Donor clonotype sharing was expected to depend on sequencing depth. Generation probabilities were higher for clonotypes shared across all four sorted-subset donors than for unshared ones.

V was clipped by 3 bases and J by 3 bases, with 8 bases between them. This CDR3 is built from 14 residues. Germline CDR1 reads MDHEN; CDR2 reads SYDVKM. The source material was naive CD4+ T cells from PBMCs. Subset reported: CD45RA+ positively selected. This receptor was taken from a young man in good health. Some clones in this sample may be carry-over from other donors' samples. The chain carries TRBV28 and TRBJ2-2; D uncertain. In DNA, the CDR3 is TGTGCCAGCAGTTTGGGGTTGGACACCGGGGAGCTGTTTTTT. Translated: CASSLGLDTGELFF.